Described below is a single T cell receptor (beta chain) sequence and its context. The source of the sample is a study of blood T cell repertoires in COVID-19. Study as a whole: Sample material is recorded as cDNA or gDNA derived from T cells, B-cell-depleted T cells, or PBMCs.

CDR1 is ENHRY and CDR2 is SYGVKD in the germline V gene. V shed 9 bases, J shed 2 bases, and the junction held 24 bases outside the gene matches. This CDR3 spans 22 amino acids. Data came from immunoSEQ multiplex PCR; TCRdb stores just in-frame clones and leaves some out. The table lists around 53,000 clones, around nine tenths of them singletons. The sequence came from a man aged 50 to 59 with acute or convalescent COVID-19. This chain links TRBV10-3 with TRBJ2-6; TRBD2 agrees at 11 bases. Source material: peripheral blood. The CDR3 DNA follows: TGTGCCATGGGAGGGAGGATCACACCGGGACTAGCGGTCTGGGCTGGGGCCAACGTCCTGACTTTC. Translated: CAMGGRITPGLAVWAGANVLTF.